This T cell receptor (beta chain) was identified during a study of cytomegalovirus exposure and HLA in healthy donors. PCR amplification relied on 60 Vbeta primers (plus 13 Jbeta primers). Using immunoSEQ multiplex PCR, the repertoire was profiled, and TCRdb retains in-frame clones only, with some absent. Of roughly 120,000 clones detected, around a tenth appear once; the ten largest clones hold 3%. The CDR3 is 14 residues long. Germline V gene lookup returns CDR1 WNHNN and CDR2 SYGVQD (reference sequence). This clone has a single count. V gene TRBV10-1 combines with J gene TRBJ2-5; 7 bases are a match to TRBD1. The J call could be wrong; TRBJ2-7 is a better fit for the DNA end. The sequence was collected from a young man in good health and CMV-seronegative. Sequencing was performed on PBMCs. CDR3 loop: CASSDRTGLDEQYF. DNA for the CDR3: TGCGCCAGCAGTGACCGGACAGGTCTCGACGAGCAGTACTTC.